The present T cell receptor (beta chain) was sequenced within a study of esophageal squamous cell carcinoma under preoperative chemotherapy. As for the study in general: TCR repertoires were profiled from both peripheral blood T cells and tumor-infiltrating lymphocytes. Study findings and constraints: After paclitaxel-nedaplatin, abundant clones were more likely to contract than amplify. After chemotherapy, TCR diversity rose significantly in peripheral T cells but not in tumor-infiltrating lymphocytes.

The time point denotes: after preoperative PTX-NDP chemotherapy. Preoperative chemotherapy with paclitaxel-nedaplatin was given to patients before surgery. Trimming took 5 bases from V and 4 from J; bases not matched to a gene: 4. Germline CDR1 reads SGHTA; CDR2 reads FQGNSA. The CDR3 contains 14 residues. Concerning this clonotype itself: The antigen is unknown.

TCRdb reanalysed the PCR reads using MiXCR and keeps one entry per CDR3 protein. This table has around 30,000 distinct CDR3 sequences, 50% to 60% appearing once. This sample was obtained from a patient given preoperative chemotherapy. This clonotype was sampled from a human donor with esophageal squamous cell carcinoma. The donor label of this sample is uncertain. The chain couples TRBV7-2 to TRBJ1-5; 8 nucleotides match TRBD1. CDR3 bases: TGTGCCAGCAGCATGGGACAGGAAAATCAGCCCCAGCATTTT. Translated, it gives CASSMGQENQPQHF. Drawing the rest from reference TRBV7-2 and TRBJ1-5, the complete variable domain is GAGVSQSPSNKVTEKGKDVELRCDPISGHTALYWYRQSLGQGLEFLIYFQGNSAPDKSGLPSDRFSAERTGGSVSTLTIQRTQQEDSAVYLCASSMGQENQPQHFGDGTRLSIL.